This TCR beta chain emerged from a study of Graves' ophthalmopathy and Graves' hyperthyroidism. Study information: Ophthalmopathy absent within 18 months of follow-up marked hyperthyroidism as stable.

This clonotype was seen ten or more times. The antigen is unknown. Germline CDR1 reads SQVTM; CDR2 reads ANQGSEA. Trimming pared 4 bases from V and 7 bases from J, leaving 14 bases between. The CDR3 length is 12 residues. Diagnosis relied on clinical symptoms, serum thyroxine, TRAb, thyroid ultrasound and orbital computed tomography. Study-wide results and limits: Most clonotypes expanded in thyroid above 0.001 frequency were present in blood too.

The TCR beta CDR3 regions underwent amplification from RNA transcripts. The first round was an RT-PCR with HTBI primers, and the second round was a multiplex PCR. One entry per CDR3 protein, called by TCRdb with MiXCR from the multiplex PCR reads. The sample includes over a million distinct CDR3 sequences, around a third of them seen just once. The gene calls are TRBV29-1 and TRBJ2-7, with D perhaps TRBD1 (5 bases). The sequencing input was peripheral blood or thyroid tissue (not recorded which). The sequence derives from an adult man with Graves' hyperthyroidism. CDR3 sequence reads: CSVVSGNTEQYF. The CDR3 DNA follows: TGCAGCGTTGTCTCAGGGAATACTGAGCAGTACTTC.